Listed below are T cell receptor beta chains from one sample, sequenced in a study of cytomegalovirus exposure and HLA in healthy donors. Using immunoSEQ multiplex PCR, the repertoire was profiled, and TCRdb retains in-frame clones only, with some absent. The table has 150,000 to 200,000 clones, 85% seen once. Sequenced input: PBMCs. These receptor sequences come from a man aged 25 to 40 in good health and CMV-seropositive. Each CDR3 is given with its conserved first and last residue. A D gene is named only where the DNA matches it firmly. Expanded clones are given a class, and other clones once, few, many or no size at all.

D gene: NA; V gene: TRBV7-2; J gene: TRBJ1-2; clone size: NA; CDR3 protein: CASSSRRTPNGGYTF; CDR3 DNA: TGTGCCAGCAGCTCTAGACGGACTCCGAACGGTGGCTACACCTTC
D gene: NA; V gene: TRBV18; J gene: TRBJ2-3; clone size: NA; CDR3 protein: CASSPHTDTQYF; CDR3 DNA: TGTGCCAGCTCACCCCACACAGATACGCAGTATTTT
D gene: TRBD2; V gene: TRBV11-2; J gene: TRBJ2-7; clone size: few; CDR3 protein: CASSHRDYLYEQYF; CDR3 DNA: TGTGCCAGCAGCCACCGGGACTACCTCTACGAGCAGTACTTC
D gene: NA; V gene: TRBV19; J gene: TRBJ1-1; clone size: NA; CDR3 protein: CASSILSGARAFF; CDR3 DNA: TGTGCCAGTAGTATATTATCCGGTGCGCGAGCTTTCTTT
D gene: NA; V gene: TRBV11-3; J gene: TRBJ2-2; clone size: NA; CDR3 protein: CASSRGDRKNTGELFF; CDR3 DNA: TGTGCCAGCAGCCGAGGCGACAGGAAGAACACCGGGGAGCTGTTTTTT
D gene: NA; V gene: TRBV27; J gene: TRBJ2-6; clone size: once; CDR3 protein: CASSPYSGANVLTF; CDR3 DNA: TGTGCCAGCAGTCCGTACTCTGGGGCCAACGTCCTGACTTTC
D gene: TRBD1; V gene: TRBV6-1; J gene: TRBJ2-5; clone size: NA; CDR3 protein: CASSGRTGGQETQYF; CDR3 DNA: TGTGCCAGCAGTGGACGGACAGGGGGCCAAGAGACCCAGTACTTC
D gene: NA; V gene: TRBV2; J gene: TRBJ1-2; clone size: few; CDR3 protein: CASSEGAVKGHGYTF; CDR3 DNA: TGTGCCAGCAGTGAGGGGGCAGTTAAGGGCCATGGCTACACCTTC
D gene: TRBD1; V gene: TRBV9; J gene: TRBJ2-1; clone size: NA; CDR3 protein: CASSAGQGNEQFF; CDR3 DNA: TGTGCCAGCAGCGCCGGACAGGGCAATGAGCAGTTCTTC
D gene: TRBD1; V gene: TRBV11-2; J gene: TRBJ1-2; clone size: NA; CDR3 protein: CASSRDRAYGYTF; CDR3 DNA: TGTGCCAGCAGCCGGGACAGGGCCTATGGCTACACCTTC
D gene: TRBD1; V gene: TRBV6-5; J gene: TRBJ1-2; clone size: few; CDR3 protein: CASTAGGGYGYTF; CDR3 DNA: TGTGCCAGCACTGCAGGGGGCGGCTATGGCTACACCTTC
D gene: NA; V gene: TRBV6-6; J gene: TRBJ1-5; clone size: NA; CDR3 protein: CASSPEGNQPQHF; CDR3 DNA: TGTGCCAGCAGCCCCGAGGGCAATCAGCCCCAGCATTTT
D gene: NA; V gene: TRBV7-9; J gene: TRBJ1-3; clone size: NA; CDR3 protein: CASSLAKFQGGNTIYF; CDR3 DNA: TGTGCCAGCAGCTTAGCGAAATTCCAGGGAGGAAACACCATATATTTT
D gene: NA; V gene: TRBV5-1; J gene: TRBJ2-2; clone size: NA; CDR3 protein: CASSFRLTDTGELFF; CDR3 DNA: TGCGCCAGCAGCTTCCGACTCACGGACACCGGGGAGCTGTTTTTT
D gene: NA; V gene: TRBV6-5; J gene: TRBJ1-1; clone size: NA; CDR3 protein: CASSLFSNTEAFF; CDR3 DNA: TGTGCCTCTTCCCTCTTCTCGAACACTGAAGCTTTCTTT
D gene: TRBD2; V gene: TRBV5-1; J gene: TRBJ2-3; clone size: NA; CDR3 protein: CASSLRRGGPDTQYF; CDR3 DNA: TGCGCCAGCAGCTTGCGGCGGGGGGGCCCAGATACGCAGTATTTT
D gene: TRBD1; V gene: TRBV5-1; J gene: TRBJ1-4; clone size: NA; CDR3 protein: CASSLWGQLNEKLFF; CDR3 DNA: TGCGCCAGCAGCTTGTGGGGACAGCTTAATGAAAAACTGTTTTTT
D gene: NA; V gene: TRBV30; J gene: TRBJ1-1; clone size: many; CDR3 protein: CAWQDMNTEAFF; CDR3 DNA: TGTGCCTGGCAGGATATGAACACTGAAGCTTTCTTT
D gene: NA; V gene: TRBV5-4; J gene: TRBJ1-1; clone size: NA; CDR3 protein: CASSSSNTEAFF; CDR3 DNA: TGTGCCAGCAGCTCAAGCAACACTGAAGCTTTCTTT
D gene: TRBD1; V gene: TRBV27; J gene: TRBJ1-2; clone size: NA; CDR3 protein: CASSPTGTGDDYTF; CDR3 DNA: TGTGCCAGCAGTCCGACCGGGACAGGGGATGACTACACCTTC
D gene: TRBD1; V gene: TRBV5-6; J gene: TRBJ1-2; clone size: NA; CDR3 protein: CASSPGTGGGGYTF; CDR3 DNA: TGTGCCAGCAGCCCTGGGACAGGGGGCGGTGGCTACACCTTC
D gene: NA; V gene: TRBV10-3; J gene: TRBJ1-3; clone size: NA; CDR3 protein: CAITGDGNTIYF; CDR3 DNA: TGTGCCATAACGGGGGACGGAAACACCATATATTTT
D gene: TRBD1; V gene: TRBV7-9; J gene: TRBJ1-2; clone size: NA; CDR3 protein: CASSPGGGNGYTF; CDR3 DNA: TGTGCCAGCAGCCCAGGGGGTGGGAATGGCTACACCTTC
D gene: NA; V gene: TRBV7-2; J gene: TRBJ2-7; clone size: few; CDR3 protein: CASSFLPYEQYF; CDR3 DNA: TGTGCCAGCAGCTTCCTACCCTACGAGCAGTACTTC
D gene: NA; V gene: TRBV20-1; J gene: TRBJ2-7; clone size: few; CDR3 protein: CSARDGYEQYF; CDR3 DNA: TGCAGTGCTAGAGACGGTTACGAGCAGTACTTC
D gene: TRBD1; V gene: TRBV7-9; J gene: TRBJ2-7; clone size: NA; CDR3 protein: CASSSGTAIEQYF; CDR3 DNA: TGTGCCAGCAGCTCTGGGACAGCCATTGAGCAGTACTTC
D gene: TRBD1; V gene: TRBV2; J gene: TRBJ1-4; clone size: NA; CDR3 protein: CATLTGQGTEKLFF; CDR3 DNA: TGTGCCACACTCACGGGACAGGGTACTGAAAAACTGTTTTTT
D gene: NA; V gene: TRBV5-8; J gene: TRBJ2-1; clone size: NA; CDR3 protein: CASRPGGNEQFF; CDR3 DNA: TGTGCCAGCAGGCCCGGGGGCAATGAGCAGTTCTTC
D gene: TRBD1; V gene: TRBV27; J gene: TRBJ2-1; clone size: NA; CDR3 protein: CASSLSPGTGNEQFF; CDR3 DNA: TGTGCCAGCAGTTTATCCCCCGGGACAGGAAATGAGCAGTTCTTC
D gene: NA; V gene: TRBV6-4; J gene: TRBJ2-2; clone size: NA; CDR3 protein: CASSDSRASRTGELFF; CDR3 DNA: TGTGCCAGCAGTGACTCGAGGGCTAGCCGAACCGGGGAGCTGTTTTTT
D gene: NA; V gene: TRBV6-5; J gene: TRBJ2-3; clone size: NA; CDR3 protein: CASSYGWGLRADTQYF; CDR3 DNA: TGTGCCAGCAGTTACGGGTGGGGGCTCCGGGCAGATACGCAGTATTTT
D gene: TRBD1; V gene: TRBV10-3; J gene: TRBJ2-7; clone size: NA; CDR3 protein: CAITGDRGTYEQYF; CDR3 DNA: TGTGCCATCACAGGGGACAGGGGCACCTACGAGCAGTACTTC
D gene: TRBD1; V gene: TRBV9; J gene: TRBJ2-3; clone size: NA; CDR3 protein: CASSTRGQGGSTDTQYF; CDR3 DNA: TGTGCCAGCAGCACCCGAGGACAGGGTGGGTCCACAGATACGCAGTATTTT
D gene: TRBD1; V gene: TRBV6-7; J gene: TRBJ1-5; clone size: NA; CDR3 protein: CAKPAGTGSNQPQHF; CDR3 DNA: TGTGCCAAACCCGCCGGGACAGGTAGCAATCAGCCCCAGCATTTT
D gene: TRBD1; V gene: TRBV11-2; J gene: TRBJ1-2; clone size: once; CDR3 protein: CASSTHPGQGLYGYTF; CDR3 DNA: TGTGCCAGCAGCACGCATCCGGGACAGGGGCTCTATGGCTACACCTTC
D gene: TRBD2; V gene: TRBV2; J gene: TRBJ2-3; clone size: NA; CDR3 protein: CAALGGASDTQYF; CDR3 DNA: TGTGCCGCCCTCGGGGGGGCATCAGATACGCAGTATTTT
D gene: TRBD2; V gene: TRBV7-3; J gene: TRBJ2-1; clone size: NA; CDR3 protein: CASSLLAGSYNEQFF; CDR3 DNA: TGTGCCAGCAGCTTGCTAGCGGGGAGTTACAATGAGCAGTTCTTC
D gene: TRBD2; V gene: TRBV6-6; J gene: TRBJ2-7; clone size: few; CDR3 protein: CASSHLTSGGDYEQYF; CDR3 DNA: TGTGCCAGCAGTCACTTGACTAGCGGGGGGGACTACGAGCAGTACTTC
D gene: TRBD1; V gene: TRBV15; J gene: TRBJ2-1; clone size: NA; CDR3 protein: CATSPRQGSYNEQFF; CDR3 DNA: TGTGCCACCAGCCCCCGACAGGGGTCCTACAATGAGCAGTTCTTC
D gene: TRBD1; V gene: TRBV4-3; J gene: TRBJ2-1; clone size: NA; CDR3 protein: CASSQEPQGASEQFF; CDR3 DNA: TGCGCCAGCAGCCAAGAACCACAGGGGGCGAGTGAGCAGTTCTTC
D gene: TRBD1; V gene: TRBV12-5; J gene: TRBJ1-1; clone size: NA; CDR3 protein: CASGLDRGLSGEAFF; CDR3 DNA: TGTGCTAGTGGTCTCGACAGGGGGCTATCGGGTGAAGCTTTCTTT
D gene: NA; V gene: TRBV15; J gene: TRBJ1-2; clone size: NA; CDR3 protein: CATSRKRDNYGYTF; CDR3 DNA: TGTGCCACCAGCAGAAAACGAGATAACTATGGCTACACCTTC
D gene: TRBD2; V gene: TRBV5-1; J gene: TRBJ2-5; clone size: once; CDR3 protein: CASSLDRGGGETQYF; CDR3 DNA: TGCGCCAGCAGCTTGGACCGGGGGGGTGGAGAGACCCAGTACTTC
D gene: NA; V gene: TRBV9; J gene: TRBJ1-6; clone size: NA; CDR3 protein: CASSVGGLDLHF; CDR3 DNA: TGTGCCAGCAGCGTAGGCGGACTCGACCTCCACTTT
D gene: NA; V gene: TRBV6-5; J gene: TRBJ1-1; clone size: NA; CDR3 protein: CASSYSGGRNTEAFF; CDR3 DNA: TGTGCCAGCAGTTACTCTGGCGGGCGGAACACTGAAGCTTTCTTT
D gene: TRBD1; V gene: TRBV9; J gene: TRBJ2-2; clone size: NA; CDR3 protein: CASSASLGQGASGELFF; CDR3 DNA: TGTGCCAGCAGTGCTTCACTGGGACAGGGGGCGTCGGGGGAGCTGTTTTTT
D gene: TRBD2; V gene: TRBV5-4; J gene: TRBJ2-5; clone size: NA; CDR3 protein: CASSGGYSQETQYF; CDR3 DNA: TGTGCCAGCTCGGGGGGTTATTCGCAAGAGACCCAGTACTTC
D gene: NA; V gene: TRBV5-4; J gene: TRBJ2-5; clone size: medium-sized; CDR3 protein: CASSLWGEETQYF; CDR3 DNA: TGTGCCAGCAGCTTGTGGGGGGAAGAGACCCAGTACTTC
D gene: NA; V gene: TRBV4-1; J gene: TRBJ1-1; clone size: NA; CDR3 protein: CASSQGSGLSTEAFF; CDR3 DNA: TGCGCCAGCAGCCAAGGCTCAGGGCTCTCCACTGAAGCTTTCTTT
D gene: NA; V gene: TRBV5-6; J gene: TRBJ1-2; clone size: NA; CDR3 protein: CASSLQGTGYGYTF; CDR3 DNA: TGTGCCAGCAGCTTGCAGGGGACGGGCTATGGCTACACCTTC
D gene: NA; V gene: TRBV7-3; J gene: TRBJ2-2; clone size: NA; CDR3 protein: CASSSESLGGSSGELFF; CDR3 DNA: TGTGCCAGCAGCTCCGAAAGTCTGGGGGGATCATCCGGGGAGCTGTTTTTT